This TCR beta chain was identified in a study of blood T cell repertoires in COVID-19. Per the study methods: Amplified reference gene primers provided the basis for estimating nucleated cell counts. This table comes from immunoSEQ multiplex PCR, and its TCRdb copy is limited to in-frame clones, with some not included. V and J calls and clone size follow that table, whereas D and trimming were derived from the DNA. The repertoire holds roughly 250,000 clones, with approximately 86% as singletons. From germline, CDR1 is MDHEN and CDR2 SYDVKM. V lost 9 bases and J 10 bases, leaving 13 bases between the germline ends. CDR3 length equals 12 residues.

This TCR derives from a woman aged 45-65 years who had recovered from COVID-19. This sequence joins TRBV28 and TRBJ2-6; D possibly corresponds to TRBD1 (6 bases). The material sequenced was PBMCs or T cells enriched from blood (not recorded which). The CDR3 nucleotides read TGTGCCAGTCAACCAAGGGGGAACGTCCTGACTTTC. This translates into CASQPRGNVLTF.